This is a list of T cell receptor beta chains from one sample in a study of identical twins. TCRdb itself ran the 5' RACE reads through MiXCR, one entry per CDR3 protein. The profile shows around 1.7 million distinct CDR3 sequences, about 32% of them singletons. The sequenced material came from cord blood. These receptors all come from a newborn girl in good health. Each CDR3 is given with its conserved first and last residue. D genes are given only for firm matches. Expanded clones are given a class, and other clones once, few, many or no size at all.

cdr3_nt: TGCAGCGTTACCGTGTGGAGACAGGGTGGGGGAAACACCCTATATTTT
cdr3_aa: CSVTVWRQGGGNTLYF
d_call: TRBD1
v_call: TRBV29-1
j_call: TRBJ1-3
clone_size: .

cdr3_nt: TGTGCCAGCAGTTCTGGACAGGGGGCGTTGGGCTACACCTTC
cdr3_aa: CASSSGQGALGYTF
d_call: TRBD1
v_call: TRBV6-5
j_call: TRBJ1-2
clone_size: .

cdr3_nt: TGCAGCGTTGGACAGGGTAATAATTCACCCCTCCACTTT
cdr3_aa: CSVGQGNNSPLHF
d_call: TRBD1
v_call: TRBV29-1
j_call: TRBJ1-6
clone_size: .

cdr3_nt: TGCGCCAGCAGCCCATTGTGGACCGGACTAGCGGTGGAGACCCAGTACTTC
cdr3_aa: CASSPLWTGLAVETQYF
d_call: TRBD2
v_call: TRBV4-1
j_call: TRBJ2-5
clone_size: few

cdr3_nt: TGCGCCAGCAGCCAAAGGGGCCCGGACAGGCGCATGAACACTGAAGCTTTCTTT
cdr3_aa: CASSQRGPDRRMNTEAFF
d_call: TRBD1
v_call: TRBV4-1
j_call: TRBJ1-1
clone_size: few

cdr3_nt: TGCAGCGTTGGGGGTCCTAACTATGGCTACACCTTC
cdr3_aa: CSVGGPNYGYTF
d_call: .
v_call: TRBV29-1
j_call: TRBJ1-2
clone_size: .

cdr3_nt: TGCGCCAGCAGCCAAGAAGGGCGGGTAACCCAAGAGACCCAGTACTTC
cdr3_aa: CASSQEGRVTQETQYF
d_call: .
v_call: TRBV4-1
j_call: TRBJ2-5
clone_size: .

cdr3_nt: TGCGCCAGCAGCCCCCCGCGTGAGAATGAGCAGTTCTTC
cdr3_aa: CASSPPRENEQFF
d_call: .
v_call: TRBV5-1
j_call: TRBJ2-1
clone_size: .

cdr3_nt: TGCAGTTCGGGACAGGGTATGTACGAGCAGTACTTC
cdr3_aa: CSSGQGMYEQYF
d_call: TRBD1
v_call: TRBV20-1
j_call: TRBJ2-7
clone_size: .

cdr3_nt: TGTGCCAGCAGCCCGGGGGGGCGACTCAACTATGGCTACACCTTC
cdr3_aa: CASSPGGRLNYGYTF
d_call: .
v_call: TRBV28
j_call: TRBJ1-2
clone_size: .

cdr3_nt: TGTGCCAGCAGTTTACAGGTTAGCAATCAGCCCCAGCATTTT
cdr3_aa: CASSLQVSNQPQHF
d_call: .
v_call: TRBV12-3/TRBV12-4
j_call: TRBJ1-5
clone_size: few

cdr3_nt: TGCAGTGCCGTTACTAGCGGGAGAAGTCCCAGTCCCAATGAGCAGTTCTTC
cdr3_aa: CSAVTSGRSPSPNEQFF
d_call: TRBD2
v_call: TRBV20-1
j_call: TRBJ2-1
clone_size: few

cdr3_nt: TGTGCCAGCAGCTTAGGCTTGAGGCACCTCTACGAGCAGTACTTC
cdr3_aa: CASSLGLRHLYEQYF
d_call: .
v_call: TRBV7-2
j_call: TRBJ2-7
clone_size: few

cdr3_nt: TGTGCCATCCTAGTAGACAGGAGCTACGAGCAGTACTTC
cdr3_aa: CAILVDRSYEQYF
d_call: .
v_call: TRBV28
j_call: TRBJ2-7
clone_size: few

cdr3_nt: TGTGCCAGCAGCTTAGCGGCAGGGACGGTCTTGAACACTGAAGCTTTCTTT
cdr3_aa: CASSLAAGTVLNTEAFF
d_call: .
v_call: TRBV11-2
j_call: TRBJ1-1
clone_size: .

cdr3_nt: TGCAGCGTTGGACAGGGTGTAACGGAGACCCAGTACTTC
cdr3_aa: CSVGQGVTETQYF
d_call: TRBD1
v_call: TRBV29-1
j_call: TRBJ2-5
clone_size: .

cdr3_nt: TGTGCCAGCAAGCTAGCGGGGAGATCCACAGATACGCAGTATTTT
cdr3_aa: CASKLAGRSTDTQYF
d_call: TRBD2
v_call: TRBV28
j_call: TRBJ2-3
clone_size: .

cdr3_nt: TGTGCCAGCAGTTTTGGGGGGTTGGGGGGCTACACCTTC
cdr3_aa: CASSFGGLGGYTF
d_call: .
v_call: TRBV12-3/TRBV12-4
j_call: TRBJ1-2
clone_size: .

cdr3_nt: TGCGCCAGCAGCTTGGTGGGGTCTCTCGGCTACACCTTC
cdr3_aa: CASSLVGSLGYTF
d_call: .
v_call: TRBV5-1
j_call: TRBJ1-2
clone_size: .

cdr3_nt: TGTGCCAAATCCCACCGGGACTGGGAGGAGTATTTT
cdr3_aa: CAKSHRDWEEYF
d_call: .
v_call: TRBV10-3
j_call: TRBJ2-3
clone_size: few

cdr3_nt: TGTGCCAGCAATAGGACAGGGGAGGAAAAACTGTTTTTT
cdr3_aa: CASNRTGEEKLFF
d_call: TRBD1
v_call: TRBV25-1
j_call: TRBJ1-4
clone_size: .

cdr3_nt: TGTGCCAGCAGCTTAGGGTTTAGAAGGACAGATCTCAATGAGCAGTTCTTC
cdr3_aa: CASSLGFRRTDLNEQFF
d_call: .
v_call: TRBV7-8
j_call: TRBJ2-1
clone_size: few

cdr3_nt: TGTGCCAGCAGTGAAGATGCAAGGGGGAACACTGAAGCTTTCTTT
cdr3_aa: CASSEDARGNTEAFF
d_call: .
v_call: TRBV2
j_call: TRBJ1-1
clone_size: .

cdr3_nt: TGTGCCAGCAGCCTTGGGGTCAGTGGCTACACCTTC
cdr3_aa: CASSLGVSGYTF
d_call: .
v_call: TRBV12-3/TRBV12-4
j_call: TRBJ1-2
clone_size: many

cdr3_nt: TGTGCCAGCAGCTATTTTAGCGGGAGGGCCTACAATGAGCAGTTCTTC
cdr3_aa: CASSYFSGRAYNEQFF
d_call: TRBD2
v_call: TRBV7-9
j_call: TRBJ2-1
clone_size: few

cdr3_nt: TGCGCCAGCAGTGATATCGCGGGGGGGCACAATGAGCAGTTCTTC
cdr3_aa: CASSDIAGGHNEQFF
d_call: TRBD2
v_call: TRBV10-1
j_call: TRBJ2-1
clone_size: .

cdr3_nt: TGTGCCAGCTCACCACCGGGAAGCATGAACACTGAAGCTTTCTTT
cdr3_aa: CASSPPGSMNTEAFF
d_call: .
v_call: TRBV18
j_call: TRBJ1-1
clone_size: few

cdr3_nt: TGCGCCAGCAGCCAAAGGACCCTGGGACAGGGCCAAGAAGCTTTCTTT
cdr3_aa: CASSQRTLGQGQEAFF
d_call: TRBD1
v_call: TRBV4-1
j_call: TRBJ1-1
clone_size: few

cdr3_nt: TGTGCCAGCAGTGATTACTTAACCTATGGCTACACCTTC
cdr3_aa: CASSDYLTYGYTF
d_call: .
v_call: TRBV2
j_call: TRBJ1-2
clone_size: .

cdr3_nt: TGTGCCAGCAGCCAACTCCAGGGCGTCTTCCAAGAGACCCAGTACTTC
cdr3_aa: CASSQLQGVFQETQYF
d_call: .
v_call: TRBV3-1
j_call: TRBJ2-5
clone_size: .

cdr3_nt: TGTGCCAGCAGGAACCAACTTCGACTAGCGGGCGAGCAGTTCTTC
cdr3_aa: CASRNQLRLAGEQFF
d_call: TRBD2
v_call: TRBV28
j_call: TRBJ2-1
clone_size: few

cdr3_nt: TGTGCCAGCAGTCAGGGACGGAGGGTAAAAAGCATTCAGTACTTC
cdr3_aa: CASSQGRRVKSIQYF
d_call: .
v_call: TRBV28
j_call: TRBJ2-4
clone_size: .

cdr3_nt: TGTGCCAGCAGTGAATATGGCCTTCCTGACAGGGTCCACGAGCAGTACTTC
cdr3_aa: CASSEYGLPDRVHEQYF
d_call: TRBD1
v_call: TRBV25-1
j_call: TRBJ2-7
clone_size: few

cdr3_nt: TGTGCCAGCAGTTTAGGACTAGCGGGAGGTAGTGAGCAGTTCTTC
cdr3_aa: CASSLGLAGGSEQFF
d_call: TRBD2
v_call: TRBV27
j_call: TRBJ2-1
clone_size: many

cdr3_nt: TGCGCCAGCAGCCAGTATGCCTCCTACAATGAGCAGTACTTC
cdr3_aa: CASSQYASYNEQYF
d_call: .
v_call: TRBV5-1
j_call: TRBJ2-5
clone_size: .

cdr3_nt: TGTGCCAGCAGCCATAAGGGGGGATTGGGGAATGAGCAGTTCTTC
cdr3_aa: CASSHKGGLGNEQFF
d_call: .
v_call: TRBV11-2
j_call: TRBJ2-1
clone_size: few

cdr3_nt: TGTGCCAGCAGCTTAGTTAGGACTAACACAGATACGCAGTATTTT
cdr3_aa: CASSLVRTNTDTQYF
d_call: .
v_call: TRBV7-2
j_call: TRBJ2-3
clone_size: .

cdr3_nt: TGTGCCAGCAGCCCACGACTAGCGGGAGGGACGGAGACCCAGTACTTC
cdr3_aa: CASSPRLAGGTETQYF
d_call: TRBD2
v_call: TRBV7-9
j_call: TRBJ2-5
clone_size: .

cdr3_nt: TGTGCCAGCAGCCAAGATGGGCTAGTCAGGGATACGCAGTATTTT
cdr3_aa: CASSQDGLVRDTQYF
d_call: .
v_call: TRBV4-2
j_call: TRBJ2-3
clone_size: .

cdr3_nt: TGTGCCACCAGTGGGACCGGGACAGGGTACACCGGGGAGCTGTTTTTT
cdr3_aa: CATSGTGTGYTGELFF
d_call: TRBD1
v_call: TRBV24-1
j_call: TRBJ2-2
clone_size: few

cdr3_nt: TGTGCCAGCAGCCAACTGCGGGGGGCCTTGGATGAGCAGTTCTTC
cdr3_aa: CASSQLRGALDEQFF
d_call: TRBD2
v_call: TRBV4-2
j_call: TRBJ2-1
clone_size: .

cdr3_nt: TGTGCCAGCGGTCTAGGTGGGGAGACCCAGTACTTC
cdr3_aa: CASGLGGETQYF
d_call: .
v_call: TRBV3-1
j_call: TRBJ2-5
clone_size: .

cdr3_nt: TGCAGTGCTAGAATGCGGGGGAGTTTGCAGCCCCAGCATTTT
cdr3_aa: CSARMRGSLQPQHF
d_call: .
v_call: TRBV20-1
j_call: TRBJ1-5
clone_size: .

cdr3_nt: TGCGCCAGCAGCCAAGATCAGGGTCCGTGCAGACAGTACTTC
cdr3_aa: CASSQDQGPCRQYF
d_call: .
v_call: TRBV4-1
j_call: TRBJ2-7
clone_size: once

cdr3_nt: TGCGCCAGCAGAGAGGGACTGGCCTATGGCTACACCTTC
cdr3_aa: CASREGLAYGYTF
d_call: .
v_call: TRBV10-2
j_call: TRBJ1-2
clone_size: .

cdr3_nt: TGTGCCAGCAGCCAAGACAGGGGGCTTTATAATTCACCCCTCCACTTT
cdr3_aa: CASSQDRGLYNSPLHF
d_call: TRBD1
v_call: TRBV4-2
j_call: TRBJ1-6
clone_size: few

cdr3_nt: TGCGCCAGCAGTGAGAATACAGCCGATCTAGACCTCTATGGCTACACCTTC
cdr3_aa: CASSENTADLDLYGYTF
d_call: .
v_call: TRBV10-1
j_call: TRBJ1-2
clone_size: .

cdr3_nt: TGTGCCATCAGTGAGTCGACAACAGGGCCCCCCAATAATTCACCCCTCCACTTT
cdr3_aa: CAISESTTGPPNNSPLHF
d_call: .
v_call: TRBV10-3
j_call: TRBJ1-6
clone_size: few

cdr3_nt: TGTGCCAGCAGCGTCCTTGGGACAGTGAGAGAGACCCAGTACTTC
cdr3_aa: CASSVLGTVRETQYF
d_call: TRBD1
v_call: TRBV9
j_call: TRBJ2-5
clone_size: few

cdr3_nt: TGCAGTGCTAGAGATTGGGACTACAATGAGCAGTTCTTC
cdr3_aa: CSARDWDYNEQFF
d_call: .
v_call: TRBV20-1
j_call: TRBJ2-1
clone_size: few

cdr3_nt: TGTGCCAGCAGCCAAGTGGCGATCGCATACAATGAGCAGTACTTC
cdr3_aa: CASSQVAIAYNEQYF
d_call: .
v_call: TRBV3-1
j_call: TRBJ2-7
clone_size: .

cdr3_nt: TGCAGTGCTGTACTCGGTGAGCAGTACTTC
cdr3_aa: CSAVLGEQYF
d_call: .
v_call: TRBV20-1
j_call: TRBJ2-7
clone_size: .

cdr3_nt: TGTGCCAGCGGCCTAGCGGGAGAGAGGGGGGAGACCCAGTACTTC
cdr3_aa: CASGLAGERGETQYF
d_call: TRBD2
v_call: TRBV3-1
j_call: TRBJ2-5
clone_size: few

cdr3_nt: TGCAGTGCTAGGCGACAGGGGAACAATGAGCAGTTCTTC
cdr3_aa: CSARRQGNNEQFF
d_call: TRBD1
v_call: TRBV20-1
j_call: TRBJ2-1
clone_size: few

cdr3_nt: TGTGCCAGCAGCCCCATTCGGTTAGCGGGCTACGAGCAGTACTTC
cdr3_aa: CASSPIRLAGYEQYF
d_call: TRBD2
v_call: TRBV4-2
j_call: TRBJ2-7
clone_size: .